This T cell receptor (beta chain) was recorded in a study of blood T cell repertoires in COVID-19. For the study at large: The origin of the acute and convalescent COVID-19 samples was the United States, Italy and Spain. Sources were T cells, B-cell-depleted T cells, or PBMCs; the material itself was cDNA or gDNA.

Authors' methods: Estimation of nucleated cell counts relied on the amplification of reference gene primers. The method was immunoSEQ multiplex PCR; TCRdb's version includes in-frame clones alone and lacks a portion of them. The V and J calls and clone size come from that table; D and trimming were worked out from the DNA. Of about 140,000 clones in the sample, roughly 88% were seen once. This CDR3 has 14 residues. V gave up 6 bases and J gave up 2 bases; unmatched junction bases: 5. Germline V gene sequence: CDR1 MDHEN, CDR2 SYDVKM. The rearrangement joins TRBV28 to TRBJ2-7, with 9 bases that match TRBD1. The clonotype was recovered from a man aged 55 to 70 with active or convalescent COVID-19. The sample taken for sequencing was peripheral blood. The CDR3 sequence is CASRAGTGPYEQYF. The CDR3 nucleotides are TGTGCCAGCAGGGCCGGGACAGGGCCCTACGAGCAGTACTTC.